The 28 T cell receptor beta chains in this list originate from one sample, sequenced in a study of beta chain features in type 1 diabetes. The isolated RNA, all of it, was reverse transcribed, so expressed TCRB transcripts were what got sequenced. Method: immunoSEQ multiplex PCR; TCRdb's copy keeps in-frame clones and lacks some. The table lists more than 150,000 clones, over 7.5% of them singletons. Sequenced: central memory CD4+ T cells from blood. These receptors all stem from a woman between 18 and 29 years old in good health.

The rearrangement joins TRBV30 to TRBJ2-3, with D possibly TRBD2 on 7 matching bases. Germline-derived CDR1 and CDR2 are GTSNPN and SVGIG (reference sequence). V lost 1 base, J lost 0 bases, and 14 bases lay in between. This CDR3 contains 16 residues. DNA for the CDR3: TGTGCCTGGAGTGGAGGGGGGGCGGGGAGCACAGATACGCAGTATTTT. Translating gives CAWSGGGAGSTDTQYF.

The chain links TRBV7-9 to TRBJ2-1, with 14 bases identical to TRBD2. J lost 8 bases, V lost 1 base, and 10 bases had no gene match. Germline V gives CDR1 SEHNR, CDR2 FQNEAQ (reference sequence). This CDR3 has 18 amino acids. The CDR3 bases are TGTGCCAGCAGCTTAGTAGTGACTAGCGGGGGGGCGATCCATGAGCAGTTCTTC. The encoded protein is CASSLVVTSGGAIHEQFF.

There are a few counts of this clone. V is TRBV14 and J is TRBJ2-5; D remains unclear. Germline-derived CDR1 and CDR2 are SGHDN and FVKESK. This CDR3 comprises 12 residues. The V end lost 3 bases, the J end lost 5 bases, and 7 bases lay between the germline ends. The CDR3 DNA reads TGTGCCAGCAGCCAGAACCGGGAGACCCAGTACTTC. Translating gives CASSQNRETQYF.

The rearrangement links TRBV19 to TRBJ2-3; D is undetermined. The CDR3 is 12 amino acids. The V gene lost 5 bases and the J gene lost 4 bases, with 7 bases spanning the gap. Germline values: CDR1 LNHDA, CDR2 SQIVND (reference sequence). This chain's CDR3 is CASSFQSDTQYF. In DNA form, the CDR3 reads TGTGCCAGTAGTTTCCAGTCAGATACGCAGTATTTT.

This clone was observed at least ten times. V gene TRBV9 combines with J gene TRBJ1-2; D possibly corresponds to TRBD1 (6 bases). The germline CDR1 and CDR2 sequences are SGDLS and YYNGEE. The CDR3 contains 14 residues. Trimming took off 3 bases at V and 6 bases at J, with 15 bases between the two ends. CDR3 DNA sequence: TGTGCCAGCAGCGACGGGACACGGATGGATGGCTACACCTTC. It is translated as CASSDGTRMDGYTF.

This chain links TRBV5-1 with TRBJ1-3, with 8 bases that match TRBD1. Losses at the gene ends were 4 bases for V and 4 bases for J; bases not matched to a gene: 7. Germline values: CDR1 SGHRS, CDR2 YFSETQ. This CDR3 spans 15 amino acids. CDR3 DNA sequence: TGCGCCAGCAGCCCAGGGACAGGTGGGGGAAACACCATATATTTT. The encoded protein is CASSPGTGGGNTIYF. Full variable domain (outside the CDR3, taken from reference TRBV5-1 and TRBJ1-3): KAGVTQTPRYLIKTRGQQVTLSCSPISGHRSVSWYQQTPGQGLQFLFEYFSETQRNKGNFPGRFSGRQFSNSRSEMNVSTLELGDSALYLCASSPGTGGGNTIYFGEGSWLTVV.

In this sample, this clone turned up a few times. The chain has TRBV7-2 and TRBJ1-4, with D hard to call. The CDR3 has 15 residues. Looked up from germline, CDR1 is SGHTA and CDR2 is FQGNSA. V was shortened by 6 bases and J by 0 bases, with 11 bases between the two germline ends. The CDR3 spells CASRSAGATNEKLFF. DNA for the CDR3: TGTGCCAGCAGGTCGGCGGGCGCAACTAATGAAAAACTGTTTTTT. Combining the CDR3 with reference TRBV7-2 and TRBJ1-4 gives the whole variable domain GAGVSQSPSNKVTEKGKDVELRCDPISGHTALYWYRQSLGQGLEFLIYFQGNSAPDKSGLPSDRFSAERTGGSVSTLTIQRTQQEDSAVYLCASRSAGATNEKLFFGSGTQLSVL.

CDR3 residues: CASSQLGFNYGYTF. The CDR3 DNA reads TGTGCCAGCAGCCAACTGGGCTTTAACTATGGCTACACCTTC. The V and J genes are TRBV7-9 and TRBJ1-2; no definite D call. Trimming took off 5 bases at V and 1 base at J, with 11 bases between the two ends. From germline, CDR1 is SEHNR and CDR2 FQNEAQ (reference sequence). CDR3 length: 14 residues. The entire variable domain, with the rest obtained from reference TRBV7-9 and TRBJ1-2, is as follows: DTGVSQNPRHKITKRGQNVTFRCDPISEHNRLYWYRQTLGQGPEFLTYFQNEAQLEKSRLLSDRFSAERPKGSFSTLEIQRTEQGDSAMYLCASSQLGFNYGYTFGSGTRLTVV.

The V call is TRBV7-2, the J call TRBJ2-3, with D perhaps matching TRBD2 (6 bases). Trimming took off 5 bases at V and 1 base at J, with 13 bases between the two ends. CDR3 length equals 15 residues. Germline loops: CDR1 SGHTA, CDR2 FQGNSA. The chain's CDR3 is CASSAGISGTDTQYF. The DNA of the CDR3 is TGTGCCAGCAGCGCGGGGATTTCGGGCACAGATACGCAGTATTTT.

This clone was seen a few times. This rearrangement joins TRBV25-1 to TRBJ2-1; tentative D call: TRBD2 (5 bases). With 1 base removed from V and 2 bases from J, the gap between germline ends came to 9 bases. This CDR3 comprises 15 residues. Germline CDR1 reads MGHDK; CDR2 reads SYGVNS. The CDR3 coding sequence is TGTGCCAGCAGTGAATTGACTAATCCCTACAATGAGCAGTTCTTC. It encodes CASSELTNPYNEQFF.

The chain combines TRBV9 with TRBJ2-7, with 12 bases identical to TRBD2. The CDR3 loop spans 14 amino acids. Germline-derived CDR1 and CDR2 are SGDLS and YYNGEE. J lost 6 bases, V lost 4 bases, and 5 bases had no gene match. The CDR3 nucleotides read TGTGCCAGCAGCACGACTAGCGGGAGCAGCGAGCAGTACTTC. Amino acids: CASSTTSGSSEQYF.

This chain uses TRBV5-1 with TRBJ2-1, with 10 bases lining up with TRBD2. This CDR3 contains 17 residues. Unmatched junction bases numbered 9, after V lost 6 bases and J lost 0 bases. The V gene's germline CDR1 is SGHRS and CDR2 YFSETQ. CDR3 sequence (DNA): TGCGCCAGCATATCCGGGACTAGCGCCAGCTCCTACAATGAGCAGTTCTTC. Amino acid sequence: CASISGTSASSYNEQFF.

The J gene is TRBJ1-4, the V gene TRBV4-3; perhaps TRBD1 as D (6 bases). The CDR3 runs 15 residues. Deletions cut 0 bases from V and 8 bases from J, with 13 bases between. Germline CDR1 reads LGHNA; CDR2 reads YSLEER. The CDR3 sequence is CASSQDGGRGEKLFF. The CDR3 DNA sequence: TGCGCCAGCAGCCAAGACGGGGGGCGTGGGGAAAAACTGTTTTTT.

In this sample, this clone is medium-sized. This chain connects TRBV7-9 to TRBJ1-1, with TRBD1 identical over 9 bases. The length of the CDR3 is 14 residues. V was pared by 5 bases and J by 4 bases, with 5 bases of the junction left unmatched. Germline values: CDR1 SEHNR, CDR2 FQNEAQ (reference sequence). DNA for the CDR3: TGTGCCAGCAGCCGACAGGGGGAGGTCACTGAAGCTTTCTTT. Translating it yields CASSRQGEVTEAFF.

The chain is built from TRBV30 and TRBJ2-3; D not certain. Germline V gene lookup returns CDR1 GTSNPN and CDR2 SVGIG (reference sequence). The CDR3 has 14 residues. The V end was cut by 4 bases, the J end by 1 base, with 12 bases between. The CDR3 protein is CAWTRPVRTDTQYF. In nucleotides, the CDR3 is TGTGCCTGGACCCGCCCGGTCCGCACAGATACGCAGTATTTT.

The gene calls are TRBV9 and TRBJ2-1, with 7 bases lining up with TRBD2. V shed 4 bases, J shed 7 bases, and the junction held 8 bases outside the gene matches. Per the germline V gene, CDR1 is SGDLS and CDR2 is YYNGEE. The CDR3 is 14 amino acids. Written as DNA, the CDR3 is TGTGCCAGCAGCCAACGGGGGGTCGGGAATGAGCAGTTCTTC. It is translated as CASSQRGVGNEQFF.

This clone was picked up a small number of times. The genes are TRBV19 and TRBJ2-1; 9 positions match TRBD1. The CDR3 has 14 residues. Trimming removed 3 bases from V and 10 bases from J; junction bases left unmatched: 7. Germline V gives CDR1 LNHDA, CDR2 SQIVND (reference sequence). This CDR3 is CASSIRGQGKEQFF. CDR3 coding DNA: TGTGCCAGTAGTATTAGGGGACAGGGTAAGGAGCAGTTCTTC.

The CDR3 spells CASKQGTVKTDTQYF. The CDR3 DNA reads as TGCGCCAGCAAACAAGGGACAGTAAAAACAGATACGCAGTATTTT. The chain recombines TRBV5-1 with TRBJ2-3, with 7 bases matching TRBD1. The trim removed 6 bases at V and 3 bases at J, leaving 10 bases unmatched. The CDR3 has 15 amino acids. In germline, CDR1 is SGHRS, CDR2 YFSETQ.

Only a few counts were recorded for this clone. J is TRBJ1-5 and V is TRBV30; tentative D call: TRBD1 (6 bases). This CDR3 comprises 15 residues. Trimming pared 2 bases from V and 7 bases from J, leaving 18 bases between. The germline gives CDR1 GTSNPN, CDR2 SVGIG (reference sequence). The CDR3 coding sequence is TGTGCCTGGAGTCCCAAGGGGGGGGCTGGGCAGCCCCAGCATTTT. This codes for CAWSPKGGAGQPQHF.

This clone was detected a few times. The chain recombines TRBV4-3 with TRBJ1-2; the match to TRBD1 covers 7 bases. Germline CDR1 is LGHNA and CDR2 is YSLEER. The CDR3 extends over 15 amino acids. Trimming at V came to 0 bases and at J to 8 bases, leaving 9 bases not matched to a gene. The CDR3 sequence: CASSQEARGQAGYTF. The CDR3 DNA is TGCGCCAGCAGCCAAGAGGCAAGGGGGCAGGCGGGCTACACCTTC.

The chain links TRBV19 to TRBJ2-2, with TRBD2 identical over 11 bases. With V trimmed by 7 bases and J by 3 bases, 13 bases remained unmatched. The germline V gene encodes CDR1 LNHDA and CDR2 SQIVND (reference sequence). This CDR3 has 18 amino acids. The chain's CDR3 is CASIPTSGRTGDTGELFF. CDR3 bases: TGTGCCAGTATCCCTACTAGCGGGAGAACCGGTGACACCGGGGAGCTGTTTTTT. Variable domain in full (rest from reference TRBV19 and TRBJ2-2): DGGITQSPKYLFRKEGQNVTLSCEQNLNHDAMYWYRQDPGQGLRLIYYSQIVNDFQKGDIAEGYSVSREKKESFPLTVTSAQKNPTAFYLCASIPTSGRTGDTGELFFGEGSRLTVL.

The genes are TRBV30 and TRBJ1-5; tentative D call: TRBD1 (5 bases). CDR1 is GTSNPN and CDR2 is SVGIG in the germline V gene (reference sequence). The CDR3 is made up of 12 amino acids. Trimming removed 5 bases from V and 9 bases from J, with 14 bases in between. The CDR3 loop reads CAWSPQGGPQHF. As DNA, the CDR3 is TGTGCCTGGTCCCCCCAGGGAGGGCCCCAGCATTTT.

V is TRBV6-5 and J is TRBJ1-6, with no clear D. Trimming took 5 bases from V and 4 from J, leaving 3 bases between them. Germline V gene lookup returns CDR1 MNHEY and CDR2 SVGAGI. The CDR3 consists of 12 residues. DNA for the CDR3: TGTGCCAGCAGTCCTTATAATTCACCCCTCCACTTT. Protein sequence: CASSPYNSPLHF.

The CDR3 DNA follows: TGTGCCAGCAGCTTAGCCCAGGGGGCGTTGCATTTT. Its protein product is CASSLAQGALHF. J is TRBJ1-5 and V is TRBV11-2, with TRBD1 matching 8 bases. There are 12 residues in the CDR3. Germline CDR1 SGHAT, CDR2 FQNNGV. Trimming removed 1 base from V and 15 bases from J; junction bases left unmatched: 5. Full variable domain (rest looked up from reference TRBV11-2 and TRBJ1-5): EAGVAQSPRYKIIEKRQSVAFWCNPISGHATLYWYQQILGQGPKLLIQFQNNGVVDDSQLPKDRFSAERLKGVDSTLKIQPAKLEDSAVYLCASSLAQGALHFGDGTRLSIL.

This chain links TRBV2 with TRBJ2-7; no clear D. V was cut by 6 bases and J by 0 bases, with 15 bases left in between. This CDR3 region has 15 residues. The germline gives CDR1 SNHLY, CDR2 FYNNEI. CDR3 region: CASSFKSRASYEQYF. The CDR3 DNA follows: TGTGCCAGCAGCTTTAAAAGTAGAGCCTCCTACGAGCAGTACTTC.

This clone showed up just a few times. The V and J genes are TRBV28 and TRBJ2-7; 15 positions match TRBD2. Trimming cost V 4 bases and J 6 bases; bases outside gene matches: 1. CDR3 length equals 14 residues. Germline V lookup: CDR1 MDHEN, CDR2 SYDVKM. The CDR3 protein is CASSWTSGGGEQYF. CDR3 nucleotide sequence: TGTGCCAGCAGTTGGACTAGCGGGGGGGGCGAGCAGTACTTC. Drawing the rest from reference TRBV28 and TRBJ2-7, the complete variable domain is DVKVTQSSRYLVKRTGEKVFLECVQDMDHENMFWYRQDPGLGLRLIYFSYDVKMKEKGDIPEGYSVSREKKERFSLILESASTNQTSMYLCASSWTSGGGEQYFGPGTRLTVT.

The genes are TRBV19 and TRBJ2-7; 8 bases align to TRBD2. This CDR3 comprises 15 residues. Germline assignment: CDR1 LNHDA and CDR2 SQIVND (reference sequence). V gave up 10 bases and J gave up 1 base; unmatched junction bases: 12. The CDR3 DNA sequence: TGTGCCACTGGGGGACTCACGGGGGGGTCCTACGAGCAGTACTTC. The encoded protein is CATGGLTGGSYEQYF.

This clone has more than one count but fewer than ten. The V and J genes are TRBV6-6 and TRBJ2-1; 8 bases match TRBD2. The germline V gene encodes CDR1 MNHNY and CDR2 SVGAGI (reference sequence). The junction had 4 bases not matched to a gene; V was cut back by 6 bases and J by 6 bases. The CDR3 is 13 amino acids. CDR3 coding DNA: TGTGCCAGCAGGCCCGGGACTAGCAATGAGCAGTTCTTC. This sequence encodes CASRPGTSNEQFF.